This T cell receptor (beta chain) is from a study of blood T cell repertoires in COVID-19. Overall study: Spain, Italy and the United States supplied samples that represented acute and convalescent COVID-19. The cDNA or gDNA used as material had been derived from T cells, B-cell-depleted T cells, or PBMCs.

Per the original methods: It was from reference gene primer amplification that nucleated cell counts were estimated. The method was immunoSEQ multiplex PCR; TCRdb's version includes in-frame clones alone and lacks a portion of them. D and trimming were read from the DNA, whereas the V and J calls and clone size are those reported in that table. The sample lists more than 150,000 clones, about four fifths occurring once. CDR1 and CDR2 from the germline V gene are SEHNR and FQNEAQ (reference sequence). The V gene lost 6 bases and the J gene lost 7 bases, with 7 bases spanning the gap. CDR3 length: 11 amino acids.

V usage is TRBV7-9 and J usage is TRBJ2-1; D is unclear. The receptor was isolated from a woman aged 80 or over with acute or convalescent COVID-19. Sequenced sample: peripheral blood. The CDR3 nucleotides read TGTGCCAGCAGGCGGATAAATGAGCAGTTCTTC. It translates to CASRRINEQFF.